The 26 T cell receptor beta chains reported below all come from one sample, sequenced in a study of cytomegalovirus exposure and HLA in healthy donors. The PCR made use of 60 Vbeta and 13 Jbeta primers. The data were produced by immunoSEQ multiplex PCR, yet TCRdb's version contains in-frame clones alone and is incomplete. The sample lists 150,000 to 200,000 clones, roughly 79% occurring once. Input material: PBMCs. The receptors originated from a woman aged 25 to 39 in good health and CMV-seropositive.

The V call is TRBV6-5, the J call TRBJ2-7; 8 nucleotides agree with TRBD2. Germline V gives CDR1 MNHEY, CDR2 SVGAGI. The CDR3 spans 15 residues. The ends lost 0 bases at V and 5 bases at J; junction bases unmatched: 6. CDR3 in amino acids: CASSYSRAGGHEQYF. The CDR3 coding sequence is TGTGCCAGCAGTTACTCGCGGGCGGGGGGCCACGAGCAGTACTTC.

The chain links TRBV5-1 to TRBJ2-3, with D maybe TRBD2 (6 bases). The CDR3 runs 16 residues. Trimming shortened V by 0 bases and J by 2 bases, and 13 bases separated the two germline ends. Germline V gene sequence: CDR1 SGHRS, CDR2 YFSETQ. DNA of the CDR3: TGCGCCAGCAGCTTGGCAGCGGGCATAACCACAGATACGCAGTATTTT. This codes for CASSLAAGITTDTQYF.

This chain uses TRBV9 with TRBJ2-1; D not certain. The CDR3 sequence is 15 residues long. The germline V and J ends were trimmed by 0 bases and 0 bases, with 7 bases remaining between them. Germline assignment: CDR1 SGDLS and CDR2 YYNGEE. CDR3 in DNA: TGTGCCAGCAGCGTAGGGTACTCCTCCTACAATGAGCAGTTCTTC. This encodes CASSVGYSSYNEQFF.

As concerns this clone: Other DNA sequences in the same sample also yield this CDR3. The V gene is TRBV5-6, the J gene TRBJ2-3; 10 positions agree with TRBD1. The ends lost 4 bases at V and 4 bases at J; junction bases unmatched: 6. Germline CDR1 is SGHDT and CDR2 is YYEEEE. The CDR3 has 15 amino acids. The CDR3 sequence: CASSLAGTGADTQYF. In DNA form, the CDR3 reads TGTGCCAGCAGCCTGGCAGGGACAGGGGCAGATACGCAGTATTTT.

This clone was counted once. Here the CDR3 DNA reads TGTGCCAGTAGTGCCCCAAAGGGTCGGGATAGCAATCAGCCCCAGCATTTT. This encodes CASSAPKGRDSNQPQHF. This sequence joins TRBV19 and TRBJ1-5; D is uncertain. The germline CDR1 and CDR2 sequences are LNHDA and SQIVND (reference sequence). V was cut by 5 bases and J by 0 bases, with 17 bases left in between. CDR3 length: 17 residues.

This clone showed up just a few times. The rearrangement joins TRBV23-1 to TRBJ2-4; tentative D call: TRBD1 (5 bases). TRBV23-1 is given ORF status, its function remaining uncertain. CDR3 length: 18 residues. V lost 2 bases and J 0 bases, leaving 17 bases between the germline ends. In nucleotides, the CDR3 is TGCGCCAGCAGTCAACAACGGCGGACACTTTTAGCCAAAAACATTCAGTACTTC. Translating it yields CASSQQRRTLLAKNIQYF.

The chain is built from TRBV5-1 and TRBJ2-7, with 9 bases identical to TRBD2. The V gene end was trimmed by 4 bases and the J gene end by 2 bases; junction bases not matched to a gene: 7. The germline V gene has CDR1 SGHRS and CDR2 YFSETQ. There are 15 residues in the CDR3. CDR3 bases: TGCGCCAGCAGCGCCTCGACTAGCGGACCCTACGAGCAGTACTTC. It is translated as CASSASTSGPYEQYF.

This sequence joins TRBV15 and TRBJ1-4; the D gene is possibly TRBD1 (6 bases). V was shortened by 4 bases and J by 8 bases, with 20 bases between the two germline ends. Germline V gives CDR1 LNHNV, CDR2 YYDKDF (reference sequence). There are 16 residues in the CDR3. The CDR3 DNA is TGTGCCACCAGCACATTACAGGGCATTGCCGGAGAAAAACTGTTTTTT. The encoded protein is CATSTLQGIAGEKLFF.

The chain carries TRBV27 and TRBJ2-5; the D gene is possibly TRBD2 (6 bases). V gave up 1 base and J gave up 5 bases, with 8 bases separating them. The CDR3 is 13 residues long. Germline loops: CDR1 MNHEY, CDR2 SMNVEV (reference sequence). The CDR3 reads CASSLLAGETQYF. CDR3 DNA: TGTGCCAGCAGTTTATTGGCGGGGGAGACCCAGTACTTC.

CDR3 protein: CASSLVVQGAQIYEQYF. In DNA, the CDR3 is TGTGCCAGCAGCTTGGTGGTACAGGGGGCGCAAATCTACGAGCAGTACTTC. The V call is TRBV7-2, the J call TRBJ2-7, with 9 bases lining up with TRBD1. V shed 3 bases and J 3 bases; nucleotides not matched to a gene: 12. The length of the CDR3 is 17 residues. Germline CDR1 reads SGHTA; CDR2 reads FQGNSA.

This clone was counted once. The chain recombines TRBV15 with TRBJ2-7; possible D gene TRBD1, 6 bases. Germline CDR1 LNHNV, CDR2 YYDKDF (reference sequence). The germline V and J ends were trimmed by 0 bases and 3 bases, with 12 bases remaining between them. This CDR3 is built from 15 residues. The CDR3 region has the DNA TGTGCCACCAGCAGAGAACCCACAGGGAACTACGAGCAGTACTTC. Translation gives CATSREPTGNYEQYF.

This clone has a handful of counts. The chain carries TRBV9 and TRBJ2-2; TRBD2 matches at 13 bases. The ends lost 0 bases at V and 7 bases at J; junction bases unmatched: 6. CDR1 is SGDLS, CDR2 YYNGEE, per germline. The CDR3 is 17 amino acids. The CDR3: CASSVGTSGRLGGELFF. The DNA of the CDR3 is TGTGCCAGCAGCGTAGGGACTAGCGGGAGACTTGGCGGGGAGCTGTTTTTT.

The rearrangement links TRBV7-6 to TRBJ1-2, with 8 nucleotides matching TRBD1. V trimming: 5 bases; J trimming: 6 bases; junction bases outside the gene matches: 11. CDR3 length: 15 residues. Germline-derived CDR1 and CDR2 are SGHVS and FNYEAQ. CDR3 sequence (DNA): TGTGCCAGCAGCGCCACCGAGGACAGGGAGAATGGCTACACCTTC. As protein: CASSATEDRENGYTF.

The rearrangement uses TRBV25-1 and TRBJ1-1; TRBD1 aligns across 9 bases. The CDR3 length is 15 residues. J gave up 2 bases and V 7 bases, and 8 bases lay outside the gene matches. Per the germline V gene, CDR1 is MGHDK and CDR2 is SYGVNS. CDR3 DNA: TGTGCCAGCAATCCCCGGACAGGGGCAAACACTGAAGCTTTCTTT. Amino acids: CASNPRTGANTEAFF.

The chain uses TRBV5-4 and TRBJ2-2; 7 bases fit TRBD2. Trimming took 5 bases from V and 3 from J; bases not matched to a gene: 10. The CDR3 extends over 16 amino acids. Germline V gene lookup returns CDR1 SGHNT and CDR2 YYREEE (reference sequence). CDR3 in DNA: TGTGCCAGCAGTACTAGCGCGAGGATGGACACCGGGGAGCTGTTTTTT. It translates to CASSTSARMDTGELFF.

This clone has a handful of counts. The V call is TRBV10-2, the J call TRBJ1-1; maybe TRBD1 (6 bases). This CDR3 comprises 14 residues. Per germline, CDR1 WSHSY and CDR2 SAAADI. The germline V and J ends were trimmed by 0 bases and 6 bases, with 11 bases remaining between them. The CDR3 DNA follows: TGCGCCAGCAGTGAGTCGCGGGGGCGAGCTGAAGCTTTCTTT. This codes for CASSESRGRAEAFF.

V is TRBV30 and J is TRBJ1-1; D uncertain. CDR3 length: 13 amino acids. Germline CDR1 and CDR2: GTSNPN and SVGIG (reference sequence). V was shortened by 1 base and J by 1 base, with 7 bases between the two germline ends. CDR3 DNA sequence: TGTGCCTGGAGTGCCACAGAGAACACTGAAGCTTTCTTT. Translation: CAWSATENTEAFF.

CDR3 sequence: CASSSTWDNNQPQHF. The CDR3 bases are TGTGCCAGCAGCAGCACCTGGGACAACAATCAGCCCCAGCATTTT. This rearrangement joins TRBV7-9 to TRBJ1-5, with a weak D call TRBD1 (6 bases). Trimming took off 5 bases at V and 3 bases at J, with 14 bases between the two ends. This CDR3 has 15 residues. CDR1 and CDR2 from the germline V gene are SEHNR and FQNEAQ (reference sequence).

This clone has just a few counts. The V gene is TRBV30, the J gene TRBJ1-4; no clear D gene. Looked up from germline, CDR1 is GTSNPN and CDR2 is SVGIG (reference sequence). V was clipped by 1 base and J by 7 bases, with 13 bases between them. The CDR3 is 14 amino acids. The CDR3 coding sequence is TGTGCCTGGAGTGCAGGTTTAGTGGGTGAAAAACTGTTTTTT. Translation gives CAWSAGLVGEKLFF.

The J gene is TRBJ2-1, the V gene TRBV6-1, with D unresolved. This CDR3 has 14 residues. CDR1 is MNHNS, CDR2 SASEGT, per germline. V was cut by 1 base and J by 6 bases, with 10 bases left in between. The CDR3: CASSEGNLVNEQFF. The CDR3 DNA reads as TGTGCCAGCAGTGAAGGTAATCTAGTCAATGAGCAGTTCTTC.

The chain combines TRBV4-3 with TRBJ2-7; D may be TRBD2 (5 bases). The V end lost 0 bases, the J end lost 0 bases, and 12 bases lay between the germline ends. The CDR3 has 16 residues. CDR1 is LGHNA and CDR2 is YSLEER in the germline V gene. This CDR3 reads CASSQDPGGSSYEQYF. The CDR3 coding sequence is TGCGCCAGCAGCCAAGATCCGGGTGGGAGCTCCTACGAGCAGTACTTC.

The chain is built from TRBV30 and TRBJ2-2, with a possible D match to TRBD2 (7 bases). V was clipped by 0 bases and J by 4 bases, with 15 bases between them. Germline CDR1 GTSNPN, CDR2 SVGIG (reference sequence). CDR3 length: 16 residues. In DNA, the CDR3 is TGTGCCTGGAGTGTGGGGGAGGGGGGCCTCACCGGGGAGCTGTTTTTT. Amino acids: CAWSVGEGGLTGELFF.

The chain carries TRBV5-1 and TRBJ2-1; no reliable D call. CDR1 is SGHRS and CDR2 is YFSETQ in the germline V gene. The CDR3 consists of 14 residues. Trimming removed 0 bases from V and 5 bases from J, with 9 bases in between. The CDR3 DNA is TGCGCCAGCAGCTTGGCATACTTAGACAATGAGCAGTTCTTC. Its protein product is CASSLAYLDNEQFF.

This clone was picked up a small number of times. The CDR3 loop reads CASSLVGQGSSNEQFF. The CDR3 bases are TGCGCCAGCAGCTTGGTTGGACAGGGAAGTTCCAATGAGCAGTTCTTC. The chain is built from TRBV5-1 and TRBJ2-1, with 8 bases identical to TRBD1. There are 16 residues in the CDR3. Germline values: CDR1 SGHRS, CDR2 YFSETQ. The V segment lost 0 bases and the J segment 6 bases; nucleotides outside the gene matches: 8. The full variable domain, rest sourced from reference TRBV5-1 and TRBJ2-1, is KAGVTQTPRYLIKTRGQQVTLSCSPISGHRSVSWYQQTPGQGLQFLFEYFSETQRNKGNFPGRFSGRQFSNSRSEMNVSTLELGDSALYLCASSLVGQGSSNEQFFGPGTRLTVL.

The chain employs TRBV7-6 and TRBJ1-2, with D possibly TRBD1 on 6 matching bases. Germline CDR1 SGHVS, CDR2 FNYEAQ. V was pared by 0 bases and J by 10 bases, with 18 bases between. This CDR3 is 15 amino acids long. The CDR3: CASSLARTEVGNYTF. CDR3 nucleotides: TGTGCCAGCAGCTTAGCCAGGACAGAAGTGGGGAACTACACCTTC.

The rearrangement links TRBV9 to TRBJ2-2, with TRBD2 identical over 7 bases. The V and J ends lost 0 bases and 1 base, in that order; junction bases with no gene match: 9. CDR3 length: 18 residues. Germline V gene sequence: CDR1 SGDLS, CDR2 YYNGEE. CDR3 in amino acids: CASSVVPVAGRNTGELFF. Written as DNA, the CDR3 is TGTGCCAGCAGCGTAGTCCCTGTAGCGGGCAGGAACACCGGGGAGCTGTTTTTT.